One and the same sample provided the 6 T cell receptor beta chains below, sequenced in a study of early T cells in non-severe SARS-CoV-2 infection. TCRdb redid the calling of the 5' RACE reads with MiXCR, one entry per CDR3 protein. The table lists roughly 70,000 distinct CDR3 sequences, around 13% of them singletons. The sequenced sample consisted of whole blood. The origin of the receptors is an adult who was a healthcare worker with PCR-confirmed SARS-CoV-2 infection or an uninfected control (not recorded which).

The chain links TRBV20-1 to TRBJ1-5; no clear D. Germline assignment: CDR1 DFQATT and CDR2 SNEGSKA (reference sequence). The CDR3 runs 12 residues. V was pared by 6 bases and J by 2 bases, with 8 bases between. In DNA form, the CDR3 reads TGCAGTGCCCCCGATGGCAATCAGCCCCAGCATTTT. Encoded protein: CSAPDGNQPQHF.

Ten or more counts support this clonotype. This chain joins TRBV11-2 and TRBJ2-7, with D hard to call. Germline lookup yields CDR1 SGHAT and CDR2 FQNNGV. CDR3 size: 14 residues. V was clipped by 5 bases and J by 2 bases, with 13 bases between them. CDR3 in DNA: TGTGCCAGCAGCCCTTCTGGGCCTACCTACGAGCAGTACTTC. It encodes CASSPSGPTYEQYF.

The chain has TRBV5-6 and TRBJ1-1; D gene unclear. Germline V gene sequence: CDR1 SGHDT, CDR2 YYEEEE. The CDR3 extends over 15 amino acids. V was trimmed by 0 bases and J by 0 bases, leaving 9 bases between them. The CDR3 here is CASSLGGDMNTEAFF. The CDR3 nucleotides are TGTGCCAGCAGCTTGGGAGGAGACATGAACACTGAAGCTTTCTTT.

This clonotype was seen at least ten times. The chain has TRBV7-9 and TRBJ2-1; D is unresolved. The germline V and J ends were trimmed by 0 bases and 4 bases, with 10 bases remaining between them. Germline lookup yields CDR1 SEHNR and CDR2 FQNEAQ (reference sequence). The CDR3 has 15 residues. CDR3 coding DNA: TGTGCCAGCAGCTTAGCGGACCACGGATACAATGAGCAGTTCTTC. This encodes CASSLADHGYNEQFF.

This clonotype came up many times. The chain couples TRBV6-2 or TRBV6-3 to TRBJ1-2; maybe TRBD1 (6 bases). Germline V gives CDR1 MNHEY, CDR2 SVGEGT. The CDR3 sequence is 15 residues long. V was trimmed by 8 bases and J by 8 bases, leaving 24 bases between them. DNA of the CDR3: TGTGCCAGCCTCTTACCGGGACAACTCTTGGGAGGCTACACCTTC. This sequence encodes CASLLPGQLLGGYTF.

Many counts were recorded for this clonotype. The V call is TRBV5-5, the J call TRBJ2-5, with D perhaps matching TRBD2 (5 bases). Germline loops: CDR1 SGHKS, CDR2 YYEKEE (reference sequence). The CDR3 spans 14 residues. V was shortened by 2 bases and J by 2 bases, with 10 bases between the two germline ends. The CDR3 DNA follows: TGTGCCAGCAGCTTAGAACGGGAACAAGAGACCCAGTACTTC. Amino acids: CASSLEREQETQYF.